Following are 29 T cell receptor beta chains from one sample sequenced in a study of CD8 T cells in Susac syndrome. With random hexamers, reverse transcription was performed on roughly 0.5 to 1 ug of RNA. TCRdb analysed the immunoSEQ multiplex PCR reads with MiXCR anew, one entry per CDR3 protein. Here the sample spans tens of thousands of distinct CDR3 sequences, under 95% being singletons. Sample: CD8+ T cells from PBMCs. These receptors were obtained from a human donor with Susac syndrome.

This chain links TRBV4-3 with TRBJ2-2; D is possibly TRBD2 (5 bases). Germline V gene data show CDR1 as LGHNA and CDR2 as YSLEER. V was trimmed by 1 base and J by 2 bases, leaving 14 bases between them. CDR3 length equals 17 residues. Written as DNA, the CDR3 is TGCGCCAGCAGCCAAGTTACTAGAGGCCTAAACACCGGGGAGCTGTTTTTT. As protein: CASSQVTRGLNTGELFF.

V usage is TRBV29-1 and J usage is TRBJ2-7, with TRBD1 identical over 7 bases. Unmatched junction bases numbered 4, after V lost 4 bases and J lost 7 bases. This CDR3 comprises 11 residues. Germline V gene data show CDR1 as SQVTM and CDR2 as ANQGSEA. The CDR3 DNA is TGCAGCGTTGTACAGGGGCGAGAGCAGTACTTC. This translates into CSVVQGREQYF.

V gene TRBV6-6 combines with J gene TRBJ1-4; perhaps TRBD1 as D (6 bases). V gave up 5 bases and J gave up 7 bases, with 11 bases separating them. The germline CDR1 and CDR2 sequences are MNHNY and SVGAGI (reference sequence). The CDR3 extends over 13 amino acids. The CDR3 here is CASSNRDTEKLFF. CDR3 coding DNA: TGTGCCAGCAGTAACCGGGACACTGAAAAACTGTTTTTT.

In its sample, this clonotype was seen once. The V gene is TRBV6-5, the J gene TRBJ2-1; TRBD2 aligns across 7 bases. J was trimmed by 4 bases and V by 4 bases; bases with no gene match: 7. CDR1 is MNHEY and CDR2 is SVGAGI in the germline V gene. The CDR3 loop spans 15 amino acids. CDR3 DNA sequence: TGTGCCAGCAGTTTCCGGGACTACGCTTACAATGAGCAGTTCTTC. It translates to CASSFRDYAYNEQFF.

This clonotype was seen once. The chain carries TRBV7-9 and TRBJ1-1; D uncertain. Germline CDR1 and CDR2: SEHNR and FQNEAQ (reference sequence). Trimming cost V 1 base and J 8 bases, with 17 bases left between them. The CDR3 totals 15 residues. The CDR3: CASSLGNSRELEAFF. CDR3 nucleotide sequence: TGTGCCAGCAGCTTAGGGAACAGTCGCGAGCTCGAAGCTTTCTTT.

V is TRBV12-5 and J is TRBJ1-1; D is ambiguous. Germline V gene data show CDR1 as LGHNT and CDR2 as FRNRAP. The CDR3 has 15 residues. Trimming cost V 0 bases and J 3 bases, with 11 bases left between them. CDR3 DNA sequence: TGTGCTAGTGGTTTGGTCGGAGTAGAGGACACTGAAGCTTTCTTT. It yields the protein CASGLVGVEDTEAFF. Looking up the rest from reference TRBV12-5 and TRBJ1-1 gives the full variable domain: DARVTQTPRHKVTEMGQEVTMRCQPILGHNTVFWYRQTMMQGLELLAYFRNRAPLDDSGMPKDRFSAEMPDATLATLKIQPSEPRDSAVYFCASGLVGVEDTEAFFGQGTRLTVV.

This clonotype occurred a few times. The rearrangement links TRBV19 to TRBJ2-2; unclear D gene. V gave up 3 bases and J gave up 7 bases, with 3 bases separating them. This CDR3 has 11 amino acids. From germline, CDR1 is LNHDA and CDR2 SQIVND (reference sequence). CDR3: CASSIGGELFF. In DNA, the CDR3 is TGTGCCAGTAGTATTGGCGGGGAGCTGTTTTTT.

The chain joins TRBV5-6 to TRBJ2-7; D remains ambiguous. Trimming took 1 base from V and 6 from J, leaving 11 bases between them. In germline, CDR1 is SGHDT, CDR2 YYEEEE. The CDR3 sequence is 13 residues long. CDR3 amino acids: CASSLSLDSEQYF. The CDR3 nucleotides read TGTGCCAGCAGCTTGAGTTTGGATTCCGAGCAGTACTTC.

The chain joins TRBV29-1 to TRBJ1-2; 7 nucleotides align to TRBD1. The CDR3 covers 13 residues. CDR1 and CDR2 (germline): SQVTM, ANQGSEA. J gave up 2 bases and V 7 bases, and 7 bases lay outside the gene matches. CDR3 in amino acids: CSAGTAENYGYTF. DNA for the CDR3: TGCAGCGCTGGGACAGCAGAAAACTATGGCTACACCTTC.

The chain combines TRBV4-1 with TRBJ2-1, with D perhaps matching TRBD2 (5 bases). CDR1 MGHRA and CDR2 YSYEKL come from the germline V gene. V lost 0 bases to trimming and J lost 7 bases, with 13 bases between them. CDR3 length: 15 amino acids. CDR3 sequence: CASSQDPARENEQFF. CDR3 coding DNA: TGCGCCAGCAGCCAAGATCCGGCGAGGGAGAATGAGCAGTTCTTC.

CDR3 sequence (DNA): TGTGCCAGCTCACCGGGGCCAGGGACAGATACGCAGTATTTT. This sequence encodes CASSPGPGTDTQYF. The genes are TRBV18 and TRBJ2-3, with D tentatively TRBD1 (5 bases). Per the germline V gene, CDR1 is KGHSH and CDR2 is LQKENI. Trimming pared 3 bases from V and 3 bases from J, leaving 10 bases between. CDR3 length: 14 residues. Full variable domain (outside the CDR3, taken from reference TRBV18 and TRBJ2-3): NAGVMQNPRHLVRRRGQEARLRCSPMKGHSHVYWYRQLPEEGLKFMVYLQKENIIDESGMPKERFSAEFPKEGPSILRIQQVVRGDSAAYFCASSPGPGTDTQYFGPGTRLTVL.

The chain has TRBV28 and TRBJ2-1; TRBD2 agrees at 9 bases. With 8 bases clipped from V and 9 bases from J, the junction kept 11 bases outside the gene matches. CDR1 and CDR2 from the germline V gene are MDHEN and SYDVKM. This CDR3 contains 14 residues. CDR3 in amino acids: CASGGRARVFEQFF. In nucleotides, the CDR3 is TGTGCCAGCGGCGGGAGGGCTAGGGTGTTTGAGCAGTTCTTC.

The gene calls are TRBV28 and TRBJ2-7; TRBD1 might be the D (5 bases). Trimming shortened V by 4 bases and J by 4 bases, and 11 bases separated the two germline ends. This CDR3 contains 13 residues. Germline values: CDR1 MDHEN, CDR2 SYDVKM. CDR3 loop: CASSWERGYEQYF. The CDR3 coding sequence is TGTGCCAGCAGTTGGGAAAGGGGATACGAGCAGTACTTC. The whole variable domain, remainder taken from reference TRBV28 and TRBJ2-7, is DVKVTQSSRYLVKRTGEKVFLECVQDMDHENMFWYRQDPGLGLRLIYFSYDVKMKEKGDIPEGYSVSREKKERFSLILESASTNQTSMYLCASSWERGYEQYFGPGTRLTVT.

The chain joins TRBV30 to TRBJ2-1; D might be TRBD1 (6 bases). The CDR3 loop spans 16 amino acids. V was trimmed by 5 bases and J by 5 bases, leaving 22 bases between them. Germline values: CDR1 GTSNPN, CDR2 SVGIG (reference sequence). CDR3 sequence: CAWPRGVTGRNNEQFF. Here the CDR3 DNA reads TGTGCCTGGCCCAGGGGAGTGACTGGTAGAAACAATGAGCAGTTCTTC.

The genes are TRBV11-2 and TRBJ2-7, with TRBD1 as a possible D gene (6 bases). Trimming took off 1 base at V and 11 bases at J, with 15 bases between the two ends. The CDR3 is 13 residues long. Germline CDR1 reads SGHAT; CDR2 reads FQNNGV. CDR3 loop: CASSLAIQGGKYF. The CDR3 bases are TGTGCCAGCAGCTTAGCCATACAGGGCGGCAAGTACTTC. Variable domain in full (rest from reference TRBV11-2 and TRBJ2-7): EAGVAQSPRYKIIEKRQSVAFWCNPISGHATLYWYQQILGQGPKLLIQFQNNGVVDDSQLPKDRFSAERLKGVDSTLKIQPAKLEDSAVYLCASSLAIQGGKYFGPGTRLTVT.

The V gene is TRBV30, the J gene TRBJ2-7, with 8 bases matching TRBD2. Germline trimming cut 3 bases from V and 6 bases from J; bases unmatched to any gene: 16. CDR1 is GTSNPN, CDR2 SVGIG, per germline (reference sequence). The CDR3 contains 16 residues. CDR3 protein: CAWSSGSTLTSGEQYF. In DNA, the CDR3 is TGTGCCTGGAGCTCCGGATCGACTCTAACTAGCGGCGAGCAGTACTTC.

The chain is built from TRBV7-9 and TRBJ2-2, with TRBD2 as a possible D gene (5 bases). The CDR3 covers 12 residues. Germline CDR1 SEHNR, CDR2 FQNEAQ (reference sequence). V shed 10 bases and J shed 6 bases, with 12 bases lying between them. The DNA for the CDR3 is TGTGCCACGACGACGGAGGCCGGGGAGCTGTTTTTT. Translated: CATTTEAGELFF.

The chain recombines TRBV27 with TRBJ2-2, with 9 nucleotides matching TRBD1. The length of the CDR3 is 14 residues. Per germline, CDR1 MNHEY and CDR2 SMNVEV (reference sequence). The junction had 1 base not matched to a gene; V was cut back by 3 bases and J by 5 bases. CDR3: CASSLGQGTGELFF. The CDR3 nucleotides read TGTGCCAGCAGTTTGGGACAGGGTACCGGGGAGCTGTTTTTT.

CDR3 in amino acids: CSTQGFQETQYF. The CDR3 region has the DNA TGCAGTACTCAGGGATTTCAAGAGACCCAGTACTTC. The rearrangement uses TRBV20-1 and TRBJ2-5, with D maybe TRBD1 (5 bases). Looked up from germline, CDR1 is DFQATT and CDR2 is SNEGSKA (reference sequence). The CDR3 is made up of 12 amino acids. Trimming shortened V by 8 bases and J by 2 bases, and 12 bases separated the two germline ends.

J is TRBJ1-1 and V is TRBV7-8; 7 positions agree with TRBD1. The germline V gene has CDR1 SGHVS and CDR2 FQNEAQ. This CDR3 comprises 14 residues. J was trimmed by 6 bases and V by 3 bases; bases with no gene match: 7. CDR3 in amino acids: CASSFLTGMAEAFF. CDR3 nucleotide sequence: TGTGCCAGCAGCTTCCTGACAGGGATGGCTGAAGCTTTCTTT.

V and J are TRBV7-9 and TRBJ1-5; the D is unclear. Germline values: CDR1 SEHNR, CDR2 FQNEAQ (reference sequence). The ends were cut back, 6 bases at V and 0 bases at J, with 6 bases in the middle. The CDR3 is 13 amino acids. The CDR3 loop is CASSLNSNQPQHF. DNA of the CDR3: TGTGCCAGCAGTTTAAATAGCAATCAGCCCCAGCATTTT.

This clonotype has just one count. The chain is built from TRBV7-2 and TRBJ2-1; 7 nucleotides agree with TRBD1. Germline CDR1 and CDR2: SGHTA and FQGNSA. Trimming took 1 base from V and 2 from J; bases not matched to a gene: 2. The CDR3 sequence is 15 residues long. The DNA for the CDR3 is TGTGCCAGCAGCTTAGAACAGGGGACCTACAATGAGCAGTTCTTC. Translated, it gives CASSLEQGTYNEQFF.

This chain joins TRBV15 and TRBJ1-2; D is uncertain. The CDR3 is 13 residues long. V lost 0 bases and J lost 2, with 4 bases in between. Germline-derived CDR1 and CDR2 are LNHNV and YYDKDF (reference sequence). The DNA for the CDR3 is TGTGCCACCAGCAGAGAACTAAACTATGGCTACACCTTC. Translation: CATSRELNYGYTF. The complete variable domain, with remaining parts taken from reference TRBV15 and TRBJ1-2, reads DAMVIQNPRYQVTQFGKPVTLSCSQTLNHNVMYWYQQKSSQAPKLLFHYYDKDFNNEADTPDNFQSRRPNTSFCFLDIRSPGLGDTAMYLCATSRELNYGYTFGSGTRLTVV.

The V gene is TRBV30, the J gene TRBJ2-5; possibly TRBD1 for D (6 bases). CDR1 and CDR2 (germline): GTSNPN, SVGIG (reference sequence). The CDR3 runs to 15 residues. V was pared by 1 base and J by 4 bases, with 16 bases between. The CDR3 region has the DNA TGTGCCTGGAGTGAACCGAACAGGGTGTCAGAGACCCAGTACTTC. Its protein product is CAWSEPNRVSETQYF.

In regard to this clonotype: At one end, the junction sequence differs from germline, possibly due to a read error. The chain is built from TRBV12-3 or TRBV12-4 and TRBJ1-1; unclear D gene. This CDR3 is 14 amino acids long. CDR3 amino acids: CASSLTVGNTEVFF. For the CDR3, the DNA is TGTGCCAGCAGTTTAACGGTCGGGAACACTGAAGTTTTCTTT.

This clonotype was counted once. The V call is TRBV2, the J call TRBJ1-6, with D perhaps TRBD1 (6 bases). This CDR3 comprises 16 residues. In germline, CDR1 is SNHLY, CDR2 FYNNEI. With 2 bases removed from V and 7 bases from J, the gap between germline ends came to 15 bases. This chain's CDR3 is CASSEFYRADNSPLHF. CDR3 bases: TGTGCCAGCAGTGAATTTTACAGGGCCGACAATTCACCCCTCCACTTT.

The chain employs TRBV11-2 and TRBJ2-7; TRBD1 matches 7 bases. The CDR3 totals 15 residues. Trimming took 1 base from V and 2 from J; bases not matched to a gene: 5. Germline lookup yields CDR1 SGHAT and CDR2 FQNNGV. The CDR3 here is CASSLVGQGAYEQYF. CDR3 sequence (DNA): TGTGCCAGCAGCTTAGTTGGGCAGGGGGCCTACGAGCAGTACTTC. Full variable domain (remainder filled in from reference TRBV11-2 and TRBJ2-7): EAGVAQSPRYKIIEKRQSVAFWCNPISGHATLYWYQQILGQGPKLLIQFQNNGVVDDSQLPKDRFSAERLKGVDSTLKIQPAKLEDSAVYLCASSLVGQGAYEQYFGPGTRLTVT.

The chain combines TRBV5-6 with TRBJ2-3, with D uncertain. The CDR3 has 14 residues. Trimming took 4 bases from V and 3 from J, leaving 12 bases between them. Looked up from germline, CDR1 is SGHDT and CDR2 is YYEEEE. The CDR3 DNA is TGTGCCAGCAGCCCTGGGTATCGGACAGATACGCAGTATTTT. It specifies CASSPGYRTDTQYF.

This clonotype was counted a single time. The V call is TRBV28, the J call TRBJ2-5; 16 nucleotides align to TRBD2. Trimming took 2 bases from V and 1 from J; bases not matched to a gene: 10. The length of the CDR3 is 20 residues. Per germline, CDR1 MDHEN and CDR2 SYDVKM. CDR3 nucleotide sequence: TGTGCCAGCAGTTTACTCGGGACTAGCGGGAGGGCCGTCCTCCAAGAGACCCAGTACTTC. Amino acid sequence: CASSLLGTSGRAVLQETQYF.